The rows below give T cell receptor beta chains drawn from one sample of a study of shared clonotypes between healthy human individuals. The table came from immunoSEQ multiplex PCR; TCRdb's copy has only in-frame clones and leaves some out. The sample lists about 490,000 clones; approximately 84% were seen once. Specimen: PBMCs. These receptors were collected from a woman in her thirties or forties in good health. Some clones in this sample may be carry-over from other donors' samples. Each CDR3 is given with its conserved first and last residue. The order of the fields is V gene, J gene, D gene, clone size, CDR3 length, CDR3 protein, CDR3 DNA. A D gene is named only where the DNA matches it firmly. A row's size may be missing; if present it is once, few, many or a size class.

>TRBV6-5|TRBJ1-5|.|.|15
CASTMDGPSNQPQHF
TGTGCCAGCACTATGGACGGTCCTAGCAATCAGCCCCAGCATTTT
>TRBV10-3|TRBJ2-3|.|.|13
CAISPDTWDTQYF
TGTGCCATCAGTCCGGACACCTGGGATACGCAGTATTTT
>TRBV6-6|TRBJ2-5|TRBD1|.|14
CASKPGQMQETQYF
TGTGCCAGCAAACCGGGACAGATGCAAGAGACCCAGTACTTC
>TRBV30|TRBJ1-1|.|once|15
CAWRSDTLRSTEAFF
TGTGCCTGGAGATCCGACACACTTAGGAGCACTGAAGCTTTCTTT
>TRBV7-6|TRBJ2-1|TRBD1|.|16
CASSSGGASVHNEQFF
TGTGCCAGCAGCTCAGGGGGCGCTAGCGTCCACAATGAGCAGTTCTTC
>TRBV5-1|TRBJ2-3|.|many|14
CASSLVGSTDTQYF
TGCGCCAGCAGCTTGGTCGGTAGCACAGATACGCAGTATTTT
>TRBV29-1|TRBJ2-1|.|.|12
CSVEDGYNEQFF
TGCAGCGTTGAAGATGGGTACAATGAGCAGTTCTTC
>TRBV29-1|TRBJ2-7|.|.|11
CSARESYEQYF
TGCAGCGCCCGAGAGTCCTACGAGCAGTACTTC
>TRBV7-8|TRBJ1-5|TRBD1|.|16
CASVQDRVNSNQPQHF
TGTGCCAGCGTCCAGGACAGGGTCAATAGCAATCAGCCCCAGCATTTT
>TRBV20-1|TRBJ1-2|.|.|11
CSASIERGYTF
TGCAGTGCTAGTATTGAGCGGGGCTACACCTTC
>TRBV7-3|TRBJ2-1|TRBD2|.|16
CASSHGGTSGKNEQFF
TGTGCCAGCAGCCATGGGGGGACTAGCGGGAAAAATGAGCAGTTCTTC
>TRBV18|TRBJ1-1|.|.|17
CASSPSSRGVASTEAFF
TGTGCCAGCTCACCATCCTCGAGGGGGGTCGCTAGCACTGAAGCTTTCTTT
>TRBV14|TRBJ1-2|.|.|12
CASSPGSYGYTF
TGTGCCAGCAGCCCGGGTAGCTATGGCTACACCTTC
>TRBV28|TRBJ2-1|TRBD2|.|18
CASRPQRVAGVGGNEQFF
TGTGCCAGCAGGCCCCAGCGCGTAGCGGGAGTGGGTGGGAATGAGCAGTTCTTC
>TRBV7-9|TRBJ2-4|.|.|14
CASSLASDASIQYF
TGTGCCAGCAGCTTAGCATCTGACGCCTCTATTCAGTACTTC
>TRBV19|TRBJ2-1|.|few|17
CASSILLGTQATNEQFF
TGTGCCAGTAGTATCCTCCTAGGGACACAAGCCACCAATGAGCAGTTCTTC
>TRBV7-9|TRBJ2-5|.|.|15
CASSRGTKPQETQYF
TGTGCCAGCAGCAGAGGGACAAAACCCCAAGAGACCCAGTACTTC
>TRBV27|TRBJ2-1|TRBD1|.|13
CASSWDRGNEQFF
TGTGCCAGCAGTTGGGACAGGGGCAATGAGCAGTTCTTC
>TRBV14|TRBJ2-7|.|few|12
CASSTVDYEQYF
TGTGCCAGCAGCACAGTGGATTACGAGCAGTACTTC
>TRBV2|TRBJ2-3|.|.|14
CASRRGLLTDTQYF
TGTGCCAGCAGGAGGGGACTCCTCACAGATACGCAGTATTTT
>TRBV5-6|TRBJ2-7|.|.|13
CASSLMNVNEQYF
TGTGCCAGCAGCTTGATGAACGTGAACGAGCAGTACTTC
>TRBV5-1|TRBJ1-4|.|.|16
CASTSTGRTTNEKLFF
TGCGCCAGCACGTCGACAGGTAGGACAACTAATGAAAAACTGTTTTTT
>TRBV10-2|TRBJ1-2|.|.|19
CASSESRGGRPSPNYGYTF
TGCGCCAGCAGTGAGTCGAGGGGCGGGCGGCCCTCGCCCAACTATGGCTACACCTTC
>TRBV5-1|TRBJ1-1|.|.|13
CATSETGNTEAFF
TGCGCCACCTCAGAAACAGGGAACACTGAAGCTTTCTTT
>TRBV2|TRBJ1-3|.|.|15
CASSEQGRAGNTIYF
TGTGCCAGCAGTGAGCAGGGGCGCGCAGGAAACACCATATATTTT
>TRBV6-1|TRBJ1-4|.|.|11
CASSEVGKLFF
TGTGCCAGCAGTGAAGTTGGGAAACTGTTTTTT
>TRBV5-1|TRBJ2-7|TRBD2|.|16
CASSSGLPGLAHEQYF
TGCGCCAGCAGCTCGGGGCTACCGGGACTAGCCCACGAGCAGTACTTC
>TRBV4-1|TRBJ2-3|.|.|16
CASSRQGGASTDTQYF
TGCGCCAGCAGCCGCCAAGGGGGTGCTAGCACAGATACGCAGTATTTT
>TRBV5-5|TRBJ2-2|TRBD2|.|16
CASSFGGGRDTGELFF
TGTGCCAGCAGCTTCGGTGGCGGGAGAGACACCGGGGAGCTGTTTTTT
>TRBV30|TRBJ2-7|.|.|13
CAWSFRGGYEQYF
TGTGCCTGGAGTTTTAGGGGGGGCTACGAGCAGTACTTC
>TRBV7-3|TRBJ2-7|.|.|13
CASSLSEGTEQYF
TGTGCCAGCAGCTTAAGCGAGGGAACCGAGCAGTACTTC
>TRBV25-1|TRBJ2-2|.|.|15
CASSSTTPNTGELFF
TGTGCCAGCAGTTCAACGACACCGAACACCGGGGAGCTGTTTTTT
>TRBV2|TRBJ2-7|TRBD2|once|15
CASSEYGGRAYEQYF
TGTGCCAGCAGTGAATACGGCGGGAGGGCCTACGAGCAGTACTTC
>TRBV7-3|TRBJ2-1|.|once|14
CASTQPGEGNEQFF
TGTGCCAGCACCCAACCGGGAGAGGGAAATGAGCAGTTCTTC
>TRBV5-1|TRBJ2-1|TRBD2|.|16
CASSFETSGGYNEQFF
TGCGCCAGCAGCTTCGAGACTAGCGGAGGATACAATGAGCAGTTCTTC
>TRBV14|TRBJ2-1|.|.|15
CASNPGTHSYNEQFF
TGTGCCAGCAACCCCGGGACACACTCCTACAATGAGCAGTTCTTC
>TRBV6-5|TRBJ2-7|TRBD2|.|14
CASSWKREGYEQYF
TGTGCCAGCAGTTGGAAGCGGGAGGGCTACGAGCAGTACTTC
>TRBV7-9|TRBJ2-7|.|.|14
CASSLVAASYEQYF
TGTGCCAGCAGCTTAGTGGCGGCCTCCTACGAGCAGTACTTC
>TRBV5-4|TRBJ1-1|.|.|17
CASSLVVWRGGGTEAFF
TGTGCCAGCAGCTTGGTAGTGTGGCGGGGAGGAGGGACTGAAGCTTTCTTT